This TCR beta chain derives from a study of shared clonotypes between healthy human individuals (dated by TCRdb to 2019 to 2021). Background for the entire study: A couple of women and a few men aged 18 to 49 years were included in the cohort. Per donor, three plates each were used for CD4 naive and CD4 memory, two for CD8 naive, and one for CD8 memory. The study deeply sequenced blood TCR repertoires of several healthy adults to estimate repertoire size and the extent of clonotype sharing between individuals. To increase sequencing depth and limit assay-specific biases, TCR repertoire library preparation and sequencing were carried out by different laboratories using diverse techniques. Between about 0.8 and 9 billion PBMCs per donor were obtained by leukapheresis. Findings and caveats that apply to the study as a whole: Sharing across a handful of donors was observed for approximately 5% of naive CD4, 3% to 4% of naive CD8, about 2.3% of memory CD4, and about 0.39% of memory CD8 clonotypes. Only blood was sampled, and tissue TCR repertoires likely differ from those in blood. Incomplete sequencing was indicated by rarefaction of sorted-subset datasets, despite the large sequencing depth. The small number of donors limited the genetic and exposure-history diversity represented. Larger estimated clonotype richness was generally found for naive subsets than for memory subsets. Based on pairwise subsampling, the degree of clonotype sharing among donors was expected to be affected by sequencing depth. Compared with non-shared clonotypes, the clonotypes found in all four sorted-subset donors had higher generation probabilities.

In regard to this clone: Its antigen has not been determined. Base quality data are lacking; no much larger clone is found one base away.

The donors were healthy, HIV-negative adults with no recently reported acute infections or vaccinations. Only Caucasian adults living in Nashville, Tennessee, USA were represented among the donors. CD4+ T cells were enriched by magnetic negative selection, after which naive cells were positively selected on CD45RA and the negative fraction was taken as the memory subset. Blood was obtained by leukapheresis, after which PBMCs were separated by Ficoll-Histopaque density gradient centrifugation and cryopreserved in liquid nitrogen vapor phase. Purity and quantity of every magnetically sorted T cell population were checked by analytical flow cytometry. Genomic DNA was isolated from each sorted fraction and quantified by UV absorbance on a Nanodrop 2000c. Using the deep immunoSEQ assay, multiplex PCR amplified TCR CDR3 regions from genomic DNA. For each cell subset, the extracted genomic DNA was distributed evenly across all wells of several immunoSEQ 96-well plates, and each plate served as one replicate. Each replicate PCR for sorted subsets received about 200 ng genomic DNA, equal to tens of thousands of T cell genomes. The purified libraries were quantified using a Qubit 3.0 fluorometer, sized with a Bioanalyzer 2100, and then quantified again using the KAPA Library Quantification kit. Every immunoSEQ 96-well plate was sequenced on a dedicated single-read 150-cycle Illumina NextSeq 550 flow cell. Concerning the study's data processing: The immunoSEQ output contained only junctional sequences without quality scores, so filtering could not match that applied to full-length reads. Sequences were annotated with PyIR, a Python wrapper for IgBLAST v1.9, using IMGT germline references to assign V/J genes and CDR3. Reads were removed for weak V/J assignments (E-value above 1e-6), missing CDR3, stop codons, out-of-frame junctions, or ambiguous translated residues. V3J clonotypes were defined as sequences sharing an identical inferred V gene, J gene, and CDR3 amino acid sequence. Percentage overlap between repertoires was calculated by dividing the number of shared unique clonotypes by the size of the smaller repertoire. Richness of each repertoire was evaluated using RTK rarefaction, the Chao1 estimator, and Recon v2.1 estimates of unobserved clonotypes. Generation probabilities for all TCRbeta clonotypes obtained by the gDNA method from a handful of donors were computed using OLGA. Sourced from immuneACCESS, this table was stored by TCRdb with only in-frame sequences that have V and J called. A share of the clones is absent; for the studies checked, an unresolved V gene accounts for under half, and the remainder has no known explanation. Clone size and the V and J calls come from that table; the DNA yielded D and trimming. The sample table contains roughly 1 million clones; only one count was recorded for roughly 75% of them. Approximately 1.5% of the sample rests with the top ten.

There are 13 amino acids in the CDR3, from cysteine to phenylalanine inclusive. Just CDR3 DNA is preserved here, 39 bases in frame from base 1. CDR1 SGHDT and CDR2 YYEEEE are derived from the germline V gene. Between the V and J ends, shortened by 2 bases and 0 bases respectively, the junction contains 6 bases. The source material was memory CD4+ T cells sorted from blood. This sample's cell subset or site label indicates: CD45RA-negative fraction. The receptor comes from a man between 18 and 29 years old in good health. The chain couples TRBV5-6 to TRBJ2-7; D gene: possibly TRBD2, on 5 matching bases. In nucleotide form, the sequence is TGTGCCAGCAGCTTTGGACTCTCCTACGAGCAGTACTTC. This gives the protein CASSFGLSYEQYF. Reference TRBV5-6 and TRBJ2-7 genes cover what lies past the CDR3, so the full variable domain is DAGVTQSPTHLIKTRGQQVTLRCSPKSGHDTVSWYQQALGQGPQFIFQYYEEEERQRGNFPDRFSGHQFPNYSSELNVNALLLGDSALYLCASSFGLSYEQYFGPGTRLTVT.